This record looks at one T cell receptor (beta chain) sequence and its context. Its antigen remains unidentified. This entry comes from a study of graft-versus-host responses after intestinal transplantation. In the study overall: Among the recipients, transplants were multivisceral, liver-intestinal, or isolated intestinal. General study findings and limits: Patients who carried graft-donor T cell macrochimerism also had high graft-versus-host to host-versus-graft clonal ratios in their allografts. Early post-transplant falls in HvG clones accompanied the peak levels of circulating GvH clones. Among recipient marrow samples, GvH clones were found; some appeared first in ileum or blood.

The V gene lost 8 bases and the J gene lost 1 base, with 15 bases spanning the gap. Per germline, CDR1 SGHRS and CDR2 YFSETQ. The CDR3 spans 14 residues. Assay used: immunoSEQ multiplex PCR; TCRdb lists only in-frame clones, some missing. Found here are around 45,000 clones, 80% to 95% of them singletons; the top ten hold roughly 2.5%. The V gene is TRBV5-1, the J gene TRBJ2-5; tentative D call: TRBD2 (5 bases). This TCR was sampled from a human donor who was the organ donor for an intestinal transplant. The material was unstimulated CD4+ T cells sorted from spleen or lymph node cells, obtained before transplant. The CDR3 nucleotides read TGCGCCAGTGAGGGCGAGGGCTTCCAAGAGACCCAGTACTTC. This translates into CASEGEGFQETQYF. Combining the CDR3 with reference TRBV5-1 and TRBJ2-5 gives the whole variable domain KAGVTQTPRYLIKTRGQQVTLSCSPISGHRSVSWYQQTPGQGLQFLFEYFSETQRNKGNFPGRFSGRQFSNSRSEMNVSTLELGDSALYLCASEGEGFQETQYFGPGTRLLVL.